These 13 T cell receptor beta chains came from one sample sequenced in a study of a mutant IDH1 vaccine in newly diagnosed glioma. As for time point: baseline, week 1 (first vaccination visit). The treatment here: pre-vaccination baseline after standard-of-care therapy. Assay used: immunoSEQ multiplex PCR; TCRdb lists only in-frame clones, some missing. The sample lists about 38,000 clones, over 85% occurring once. The starting material was PBMCs, obtained from a glioma patient treated with radiotherapy, temozolomide or both. Receptors originate from a man aged 18 to 35 with glioma.

The chain recombines TRBV5-1 with TRBJ1-2; possibly TRBD1 for D (6 bases). Trimming pared 0 bases from V and 1 base from J, leaving 10 bases between. There are 15 residues in the CDR3. Germline CDR1 reads SGHRS; CDR2 reads YFSETQ. The DNA of the CDR3 is TGCGCCAGCAGCTTGGAGGCAGGGGTTAACTATGGCTACACCTTC. Amino acids: CASSLEAGVNYGYTF. Filled out from reference TRBV5-1 and TRBJ1-2, the complete variable domain reads KAGVTQTPRYLIKTRGQQVTLSCSPISGHRSVSWYQQTPGQGLQFLFEYFSETQRNKGNFPGRFSGRQFSNSRSEMNVSTLELGDSALYLCASSLEAGVNYGYTFGSGTRLTVV.

The rearrangement joins TRBV30 to TRBJ2-7, with unresolved D. CDR3 length: 11 residues. Trimming removed 1 base from V and 3 bases from J, with 4 bases in between. Germline V gene lookup returns CDR1 GTSNPN and CDR2 SVGIG (reference sequence). CDR3 residues: CAWSDGYEQYF. The CDR3 nucleotides read TGTGCCTGGAGTGATGGCTACGAGCAGTACTTC.

The V gene is TRBV4-3, the J gene TRBJ2-5; D assignment may be TRBD1 or TRBD2 (6 bases each). The V gene lost 2 bases and the J gene lost 5 bases, with 12 bases spanning the gap. Germline V gives CDR1 LGHNA, CDR2 YSLEER. The CDR3 is 14 residues long. The CDR3 region has the DNA TGCGCCAGCAGCCAACGATTAGGGGGGGAGACCCAGTACTTC. It is translated as CASSQRLGGETQYF.

CDR3 DNA sequence: TGTGCCAGCATCCTAAGTCGAATACTCTCAAGGGACGGCTACACCTTC. Translation: CASILSRILSRDGYTF. The chain joins TRBV5-4 to TRBJ1-2, with a possible D match to TRBD1 (5 bases). The V gene lost 6 bases and the J gene lost 8 bases, with 26 bases spanning the gap. This CDR3 spans 16 amino acids. In germline, CDR1 is SGHNT, CDR2 YYREEE (reference sequence).

This clone was detected once. CDR3 amino acids: CASSLRQNYGYTF. CDR3 nucleotide sequence: TGTGCCAGCAGTTTACGACAGAACTATGGCTACACCTTC. The rearrangement links TRBV28 to TRBJ1-2; D is perhaps TRBD1 (5 bases). The germline V and J ends were trimmed by 2 bases and 2 bases, with 6 bases remaining between them. Germline V gene data show CDR1 as MDHEN and CDR2 as SYDVKM. The CDR3 spans 13 residues.

V usage is TRBV28 and J usage is TRBJ2-1, with D unresolved. The length of the CDR3 is 11 residues. Trimming took off 5 bases at V and 7 bases at J, with 6 bases between the two ends. CDR1 MDHEN and CDR2 SYDVKM come from the germline V gene. CDR3 sequence: CASSRSNEQFF. The CDR3 DNA reads TGTGCCAGCAGTCGTTCTAATGAGCAGTTCTTC.

The V and J genes are TRBV4-2 and TRBJ1-3; D is ambiguous. The germline V gene encodes CDR1 LGHNA and CDR2 YNFKEQ. CDR3 length equals 16 residues. Trimming took off 1 base at V and 0 bases at J, with 10 bases between the two ends. The CDR3 DNA is TGTGCCAGCAGCCAAGTAGAAAGCAACTCTGGAAACACCATATATTTT. It specifies CASSQVESNSGNTIYF.

This chain links TRBV18 with TRBJ2-7; D remains ambiguous. Looked up from germline, CDR1 is KGHSH and CDR2 is LQKENI. Trimming cost V 1 base and J 6 bases, with 10 bases left between them. The CDR3 is made up of 13 amino acids. The CDR3 here is CASSPLGSGEQYF. The DNA of the CDR3 is TGTGCCAGCTCACCACTTGGCTCCGGCGAGCAGTACTTC.

V gene TRBV5-1 combines with J gene TRBJ2-2; D gene uncertain. With 0 bases removed from V and 7 bases from J, the gap between germline ends came to 10 bases. Germline CDR1 and CDR2: SGHRS and YFSETQ. This CDR3 is built from 14 residues. CDR3 in amino acids: CASSLEFGVGELFF. The CDR3 nucleotides read TGCGCCAGCAGCTTGGAGTTCGGAGTCGGGGAGCTGTTTTTT.

This chain's CDR3 is CASSFREGNTGELFF. The CDR3 nucleotides are TGTGCCAGCAGCTTCCGGGAGGGGAACACCGGGGAGCTGTTTTTT. The chain has TRBV13 and TRBJ2-2; 8 nucleotides align to TRBD2. The CDR3 is 15 residues long. In germline, CDR1 is PRHDT, CDR2 FYEKMQ (reference sequence). With 3 bases clipped from V and 1 base from J, the junction kept 1 base outside the gene matches.

CDR3 residues: CASSARTQNGETQYF. The CDR3 DNA is TGTGCCAGTAGTGCCCGGACACAAAACGGAGAGACCCAGTACTTC. The chain links TRBV19 to TRBJ2-5, with a possible D match to TRBD1 (5 bases). The V end was cut by 5 bases, the J end by 4 bases, with 17 bases between. Germline loops: CDR1 LNHDA, CDR2 SQIVND (reference sequence). This CDR3 comprises 15 residues.

V and J are TRBV27 and TRBJ2-7, with TRBD1 matching over 8 bases. The germline V gene has CDR1 MNHEY and CDR2 SMNVEV (reference sequence). The CDR3 runs 14 residues. J was trimmed by 2 bases and V by 6 bases; bases with no gene match: 6. The CDR3 bases are TGTGCCAGCAGCAGCGGACAGGGAACCTACGAGCAGTACTTC. It encodes CASSSGQGTYEQYF.

This chain joins TRBV14 and TRBJ1-1; 7 bases agree with TRBD1. Per germline, CDR1 SGHDN and CDR2 FVKESK. The CDR3 is 15 amino acids. After removal of 4 bases from V and 0 bases from J, the junction contained 5 bases not matched to a gene. The CDR3 is CASSRLQGMNTEAFF. CDR3 bases: TGTGCCAGCAGCCGGCTACAGGGGATGAACACTGAAGCTTTCTTT. The whole variable domain, remainder taken from reference TRBV14 and TRBJ1-1, is EAGVTQFPSHSVIEKGQTVTLRCDPISGHDNLYWYRRVMGKEIKFLLHFVKESKQDESGMPNNRFLAERTGGTYSTLKVQPAELEDSGVYFCASSRLQGMNTEAFFGQGTRLTVV.